The next 6 T cell receptor beta chains were all read from a single sample in a study of cytomegalovirus exposure and HLA in healthy donors. 13 Jbeta primers and 60 Vbeta primers were used for the PCR. Libraries were prepared by immunoSEQ multiplex PCR; TCRdb keeps only in-frame clonotypes and omits some of them. The table lists 98,000 or so clones, roughly 76% of them singletons. Material: PBMCs. The receptors here all came from a man aged 35-49 years in good health and CMV-seronegative.

This clone was detected once. The rearrangement joins TRBV5-4 to TRBJ2-2; a possible D gene is TRBD1 (6 bases). Trimming cost V 0 bases and J 0 bases, with 9 bases left between them. This CDR3 region has 16 residues. Germline V CDR1 and CDR2: SGHNT, YYREEE (reference sequence). The CDR3 DNA is TGTGCCAGCAGCTTGGTGGGACAATCGAACACCGGGGAGCTGTTTTTT. Protein sequence: CASSLVGQSNTGELFF.

This clone appeared a single time. The chain uses TRBV10-1 and TRBJ2-1; 13 bases match TRBD2. The V gene end was trimmed by 0 bases and the J gene end by 7 bases; junction bases not matched to a gene: 3. The CDR3 is 16 residues long. The germline CDR1 and CDR2 sequences are WNHNN and SYGVQD (reference sequence). CDR3 nucleotide sequence: TGCGCCAGCAGTGAGTCGTCGACTAGCGGGAGGAATGAGCAGTTCTTC. Translated: CASSESSTSGRNEQFF.

About this clone: Its ends do not fully match the called genes, so a read error is possible. Other DNA sequences in the same sample also yield this CDR3. The chain links TRBV6-1 to TRBJ2-4, with a possible D match to TRBD2 (6 bases). CDR3 size: 16 residues. Germline CDR1 MNHNS, CDR2 SASEGT. The CDR3 here is CASSEVRGRAKNIQYF. As DNA, the CDR3 is TGTGCCAGCAGCGAAGTGCGGGGTCGAGCCAAAAACATTCAGTACTTC.

The rearrangement joins TRBV6-4 to TRBJ2-3, with D perhaps matching TRBD2 (6 bases). The V gene lost 2 bases and the J gene lost 1 base, with 7 bases spanning the gap. This CDR3 is built from 14 residues. Germline-derived CDR1 and CDR2 are MRHNA and SNTAGT. The CDR3 reads CASSDPGGTDTQYF. CDR3 coding DNA: TGTGCCAGCAGTGACCCGGGGGGCACAGATACGCAGTATTTT.

The CDR3: CASSVAGLGQGAKDTQYF. The CDR3 region has the DNA TGTGCCAGCAGCGTAGCTGGATTGGGACAGGGGGCGAAAGATACGCAGTATTTT. The genes are TRBV9 and TRBJ2-3; 12 positions match TRBD1. Trimming took 0 bases from V and 5 from J; bases not matched to a gene: 10. Germline V lookup: CDR1 SGDLS, CDR2 YYNGEE. This CDR3 region has 18 residues.

A single count supports this clone. This chain connects TRBV5-1 to TRBJ2-5; D is possibly TRBD2 (6 bases). The germline gives CDR1 SGHRS, CDR2 YFSETQ. This CDR3 contains 16 residues. V was cut by 0 bases and J by 2 bases, with 14 bases left in between. The CDR3 DNA reads TGCGCCAGCAGCTTGGTAAGGGACTTACCTCAAGAGACCCAGTACTTC. It translates to CASSLVRDLPQETQYF. The full variable domain, rest sourced from reference TRBV5-1 and TRBJ2-5, is KAGVTQTPRYLIKTRGQQVTLSCSPISGHRSVSWYQQTPGQGLQFLFEYFSETQRNKGNFPGRFSGRQFSNSRSEMNVSTLELGDSALYLCASSLVRDLPQETQYFGPGTRLLVL.